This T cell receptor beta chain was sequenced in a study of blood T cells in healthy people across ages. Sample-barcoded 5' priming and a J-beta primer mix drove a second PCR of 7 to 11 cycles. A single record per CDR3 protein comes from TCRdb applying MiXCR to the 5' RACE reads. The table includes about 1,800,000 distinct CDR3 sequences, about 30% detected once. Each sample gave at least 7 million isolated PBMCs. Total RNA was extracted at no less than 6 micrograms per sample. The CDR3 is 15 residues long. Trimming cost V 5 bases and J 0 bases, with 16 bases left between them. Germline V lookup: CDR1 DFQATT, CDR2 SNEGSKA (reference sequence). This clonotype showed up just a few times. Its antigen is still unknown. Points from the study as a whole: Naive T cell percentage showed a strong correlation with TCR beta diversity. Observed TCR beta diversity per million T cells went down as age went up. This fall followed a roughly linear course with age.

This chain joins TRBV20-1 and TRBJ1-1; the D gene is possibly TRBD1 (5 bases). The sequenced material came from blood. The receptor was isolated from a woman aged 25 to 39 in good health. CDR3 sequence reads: CSASWGGKMNTEAFF. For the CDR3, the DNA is TGCAGTGCTTCCTGGGGGGGGAAGATGAACACTGAAGCTTTCTTT.